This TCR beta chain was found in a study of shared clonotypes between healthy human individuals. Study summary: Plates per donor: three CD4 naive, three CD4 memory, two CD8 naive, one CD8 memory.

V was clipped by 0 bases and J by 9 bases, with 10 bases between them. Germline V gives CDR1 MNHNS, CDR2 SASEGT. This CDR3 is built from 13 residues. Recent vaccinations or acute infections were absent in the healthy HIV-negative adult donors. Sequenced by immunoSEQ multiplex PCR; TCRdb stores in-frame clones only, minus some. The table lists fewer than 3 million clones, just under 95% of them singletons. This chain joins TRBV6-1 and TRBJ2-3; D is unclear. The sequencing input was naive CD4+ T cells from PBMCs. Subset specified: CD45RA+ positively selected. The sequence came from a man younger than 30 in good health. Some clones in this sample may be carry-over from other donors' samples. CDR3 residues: CASSEAQVTTQYF. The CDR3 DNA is TGTGCCAGCAGTGAAGCTCAGGTCACCACGCAGTATTTT.